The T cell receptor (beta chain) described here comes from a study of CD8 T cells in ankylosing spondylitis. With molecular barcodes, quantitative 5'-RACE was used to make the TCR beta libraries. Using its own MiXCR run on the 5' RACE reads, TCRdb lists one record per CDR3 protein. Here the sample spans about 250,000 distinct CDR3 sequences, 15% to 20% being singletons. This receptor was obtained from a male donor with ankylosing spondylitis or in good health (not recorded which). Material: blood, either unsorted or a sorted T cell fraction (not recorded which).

CDR3: CASSLTAGSYNEQFF. The CDR3 bases are TGTGCCAGCAGTTTGACCGCGGGCTCCTACAATGAGCAGTTCTTC. The J gene is TRBJ2-1, the V gene TRBV27; maybe TRBD2 (5 bases). The ends were cut back, 3 bases at V and 0 bases at J, with 9 bases in the middle. The CDR3 covers 15 residues. Germline CDR1 is MNHEY and CDR2 is SMNVEV (reference sequence).